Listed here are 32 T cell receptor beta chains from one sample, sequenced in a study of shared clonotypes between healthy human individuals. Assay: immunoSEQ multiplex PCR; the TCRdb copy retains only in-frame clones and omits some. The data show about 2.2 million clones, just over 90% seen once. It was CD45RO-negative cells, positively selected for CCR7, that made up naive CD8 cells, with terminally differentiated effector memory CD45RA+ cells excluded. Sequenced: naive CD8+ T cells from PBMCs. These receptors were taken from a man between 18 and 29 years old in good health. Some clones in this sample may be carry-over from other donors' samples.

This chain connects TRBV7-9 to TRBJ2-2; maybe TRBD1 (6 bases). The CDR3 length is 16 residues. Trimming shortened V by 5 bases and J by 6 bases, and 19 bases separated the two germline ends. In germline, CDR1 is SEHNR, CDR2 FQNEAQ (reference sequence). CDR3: CASSEGVRGWAGELFF. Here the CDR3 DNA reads TGTGCCAGCAGCGAAGGTGTCAGGGGTTGGGCCGGGGAGCTGTTTTTT.

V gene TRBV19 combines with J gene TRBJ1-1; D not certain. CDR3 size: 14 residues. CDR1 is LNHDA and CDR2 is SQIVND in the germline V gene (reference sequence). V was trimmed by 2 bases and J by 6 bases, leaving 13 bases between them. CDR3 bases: TGTGCCAGTAGTATAATGAGAACGGAAGCTGAAGCTTTCTTT. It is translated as CASSIMRTEAEAFF.

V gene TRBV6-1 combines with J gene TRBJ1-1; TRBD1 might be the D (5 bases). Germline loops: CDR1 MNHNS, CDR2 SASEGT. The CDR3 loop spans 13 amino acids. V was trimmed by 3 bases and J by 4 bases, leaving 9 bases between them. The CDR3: CASSDRAGTEAFF. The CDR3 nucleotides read TGTGCCAGCAGTGACAGGGCAGGCACTGAAGCTTTCTTT.

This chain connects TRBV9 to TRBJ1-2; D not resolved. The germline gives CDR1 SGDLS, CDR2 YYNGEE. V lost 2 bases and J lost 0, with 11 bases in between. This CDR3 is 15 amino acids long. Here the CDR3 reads CASSVNRGANYGYTF. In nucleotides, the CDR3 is TGTGCCAGCAGCGTGAATCGGGGAGCTAACTATGGCTACACCTTC.

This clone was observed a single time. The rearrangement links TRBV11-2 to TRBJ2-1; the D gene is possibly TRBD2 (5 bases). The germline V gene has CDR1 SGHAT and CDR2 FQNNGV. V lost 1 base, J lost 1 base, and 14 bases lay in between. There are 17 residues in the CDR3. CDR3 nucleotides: TGTGCCAGCAGCTTAGTCCCCAGCGGAGTATCCTACAATGAGCAGTTCTTC. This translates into CASSLVPSGVSYNEQFF.

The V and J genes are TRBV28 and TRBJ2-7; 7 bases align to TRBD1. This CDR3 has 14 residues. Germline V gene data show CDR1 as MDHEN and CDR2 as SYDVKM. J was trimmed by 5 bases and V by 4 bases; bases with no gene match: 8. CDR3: CASSSLTGYHEQYF. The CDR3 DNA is TGTGCCAGCAGTTCGCTGACAGGGTACCACGAGCAGTACTTC.

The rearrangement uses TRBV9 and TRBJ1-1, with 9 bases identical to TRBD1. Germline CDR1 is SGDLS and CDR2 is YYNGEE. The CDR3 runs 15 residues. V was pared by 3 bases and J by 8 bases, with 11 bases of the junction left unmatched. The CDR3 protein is CASSAEGAGQGEAFF. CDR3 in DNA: TGTGCCAGCAGCGCTGAGGGGGCGGGACAGGGCGAAGCTTTCTTT.

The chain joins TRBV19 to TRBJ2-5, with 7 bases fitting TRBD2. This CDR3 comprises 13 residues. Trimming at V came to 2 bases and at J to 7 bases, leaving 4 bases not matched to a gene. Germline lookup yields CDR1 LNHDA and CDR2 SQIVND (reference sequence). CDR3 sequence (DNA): TGTGCCAGTAGTATATCTAGCGGTGGGACCCAGTACTTC. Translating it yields CASSISSGGTQYF.

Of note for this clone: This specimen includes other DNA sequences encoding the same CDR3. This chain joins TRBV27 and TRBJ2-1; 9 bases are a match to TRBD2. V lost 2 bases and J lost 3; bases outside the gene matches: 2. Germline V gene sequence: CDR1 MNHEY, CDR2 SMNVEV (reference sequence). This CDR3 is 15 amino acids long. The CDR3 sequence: CASSLAGGFYNEQFF. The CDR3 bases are TGTGCCAGCAGTTTAGCGGGAGGGTTCTACAATGAGCAGTTCTTC.

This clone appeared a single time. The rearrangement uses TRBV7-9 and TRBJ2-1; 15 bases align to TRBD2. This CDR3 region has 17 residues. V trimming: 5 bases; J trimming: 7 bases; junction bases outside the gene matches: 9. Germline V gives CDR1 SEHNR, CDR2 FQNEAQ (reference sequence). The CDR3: CASSPGLAGGPWNEQFF. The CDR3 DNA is TGTGCCAGCAGCCCAGGACTAGCGGGAGGGCCGTGGAATGAGCAGTTCTTC.

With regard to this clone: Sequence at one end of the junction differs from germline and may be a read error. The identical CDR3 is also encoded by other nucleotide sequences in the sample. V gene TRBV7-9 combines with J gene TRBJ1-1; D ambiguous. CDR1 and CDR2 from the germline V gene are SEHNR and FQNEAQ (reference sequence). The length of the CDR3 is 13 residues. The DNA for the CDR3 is TGCGCCAGCAGCTCTCCCATGGGTGCCGGGGCTTTCTTT. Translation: CASSSPMGAGAFF. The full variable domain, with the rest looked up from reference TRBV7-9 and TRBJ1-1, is DTGVSQNPRHKITKRGQNVTFRCDPISEHNRLYWYRQTLGQGPEFLTYFQNEAQLEKSRLLSDRFSAERPKGSFSTLEIQRTEQGDSAMYLCASSSPMGAGAFFGQGTRLTVV.

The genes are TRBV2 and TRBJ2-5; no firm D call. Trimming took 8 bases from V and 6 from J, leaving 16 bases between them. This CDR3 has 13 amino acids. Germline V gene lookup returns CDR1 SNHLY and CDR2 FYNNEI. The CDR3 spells CASRPVRGQTQYF. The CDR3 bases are TGTGCCAGCCGACCGGTTCGTGGGCAGACCCAGTACTTC.

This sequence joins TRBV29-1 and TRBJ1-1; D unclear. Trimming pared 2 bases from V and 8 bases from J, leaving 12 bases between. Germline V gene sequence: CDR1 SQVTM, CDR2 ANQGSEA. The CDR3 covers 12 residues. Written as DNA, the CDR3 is TGCAGCGTTGAACCCCCCTTGGGCGAAGCTTTCTTT. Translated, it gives CSVEPPLGEAFF.

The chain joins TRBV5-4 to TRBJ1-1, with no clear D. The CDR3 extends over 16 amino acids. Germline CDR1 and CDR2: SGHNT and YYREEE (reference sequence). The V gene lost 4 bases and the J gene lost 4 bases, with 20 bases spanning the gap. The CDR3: CASSNNPSGFGTEAFF. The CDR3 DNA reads TGTGCCAGCAGCAACAACCCTTCGGGGTTTGGCACTGAAGCTTTCTTT.

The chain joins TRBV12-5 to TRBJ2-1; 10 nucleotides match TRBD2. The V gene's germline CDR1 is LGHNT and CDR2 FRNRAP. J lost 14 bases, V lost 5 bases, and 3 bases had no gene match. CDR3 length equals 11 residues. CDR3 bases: TGTGCTAGTGGTAACGGACTAGCGGAGTTCTTC. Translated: CASGNGLAEFF.

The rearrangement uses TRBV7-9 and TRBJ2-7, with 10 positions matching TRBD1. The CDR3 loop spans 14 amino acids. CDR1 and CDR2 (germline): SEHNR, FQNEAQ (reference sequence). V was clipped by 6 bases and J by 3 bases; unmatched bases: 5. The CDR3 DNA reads TGTGCCAGCAGACGGGGGGACAGGGGCTACGAGCAGTACTTC. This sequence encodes CASRRGDRGYEQYF.

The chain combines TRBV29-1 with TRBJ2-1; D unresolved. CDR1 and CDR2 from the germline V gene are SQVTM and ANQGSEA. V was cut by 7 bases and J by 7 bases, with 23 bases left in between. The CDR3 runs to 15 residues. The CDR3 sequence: CSARVRPIYPNEQFF. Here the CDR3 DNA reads TGCAGCGCAAGGGTCCGCCCAATATACCCGAATGAGCAGTTCTTC.

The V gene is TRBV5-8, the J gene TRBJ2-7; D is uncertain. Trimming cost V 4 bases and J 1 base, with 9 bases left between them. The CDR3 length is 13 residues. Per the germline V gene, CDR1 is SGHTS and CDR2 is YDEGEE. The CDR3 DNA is TGTGCCAGCAGCCCCCTGCCTTCCTACGAGCAGTACTTC. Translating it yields CASSPLPSYEQYF.

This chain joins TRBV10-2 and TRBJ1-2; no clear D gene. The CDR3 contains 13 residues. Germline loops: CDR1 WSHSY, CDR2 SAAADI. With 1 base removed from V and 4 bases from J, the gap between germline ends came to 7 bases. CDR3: CASSELSIYGYTF. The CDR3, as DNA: TGCGCCAGCAGTGAGTTGTCGATCTATGGCTACACCTTC.

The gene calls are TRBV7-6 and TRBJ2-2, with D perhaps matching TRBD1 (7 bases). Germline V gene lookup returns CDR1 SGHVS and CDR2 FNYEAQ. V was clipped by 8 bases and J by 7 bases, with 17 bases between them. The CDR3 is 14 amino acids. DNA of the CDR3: TGTGCCAGCGCCGCCAGGGGGGCGATCGGGGAGCTGTTTTTT. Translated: CASAARGAIGELFF.

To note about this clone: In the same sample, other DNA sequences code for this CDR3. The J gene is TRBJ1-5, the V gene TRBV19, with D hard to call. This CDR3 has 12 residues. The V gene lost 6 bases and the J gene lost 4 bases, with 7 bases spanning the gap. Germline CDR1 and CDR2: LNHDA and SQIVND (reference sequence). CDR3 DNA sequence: TGTGCCAGTAGGGATTTTAATCAGCCCCAGCATTTT. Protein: CASRDFNQPQHF.

The CDR3 bases are TGTGCCAGCAGTCCTAGACTAGCGGGAGTAAACGAGCAGTACTTC. As protein: CASSPRLAGVNEQYF. This chain links TRBV27 with TRBJ2-7; 12 nucleotides align to TRBD2. CDR1 is MNHEY, CDR2 SMNVEV, per germline (reference sequence). The V segment lost 5 bases and the J segment 5 bases; nucleotides outside the gene matches: 7. The CDR3 has 15 residues.

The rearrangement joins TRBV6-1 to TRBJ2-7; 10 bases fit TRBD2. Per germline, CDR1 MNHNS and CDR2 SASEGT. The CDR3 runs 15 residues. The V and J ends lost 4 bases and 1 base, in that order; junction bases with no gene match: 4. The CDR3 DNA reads TGTGCCAGCAGTGGTCTAGCGGGGGATTCCTACGAGCAGTACTTC. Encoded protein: CASSGLAGDSYEQYF.

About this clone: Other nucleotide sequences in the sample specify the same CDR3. Here the CDR3 DNA reads TGTGCCAGCAGTTTCGGTCGGAGCTCCTACGAGCAGTACTTC. It translates to CASSFGRSSYEQYF. The chain has TRBV27 and TRBJ2-7; D is ambiguous. The CDR3 is 14 residues long. Trimming left V 3 bases short and J 0 bases short, with 9 bases between. The germline V gene has CDR1 MNHEY and CDR2 SMNVEV (reference sequence).

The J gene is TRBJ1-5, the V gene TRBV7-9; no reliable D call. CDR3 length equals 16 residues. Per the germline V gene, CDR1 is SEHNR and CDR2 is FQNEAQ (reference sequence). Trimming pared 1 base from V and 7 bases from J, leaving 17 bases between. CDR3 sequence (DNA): TGTGCCAGCAGCTTAGTCCATGTGGCCGGAGGCCAGCCCCAGCATTTT. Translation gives CASSLVHVAGGQPQHF.

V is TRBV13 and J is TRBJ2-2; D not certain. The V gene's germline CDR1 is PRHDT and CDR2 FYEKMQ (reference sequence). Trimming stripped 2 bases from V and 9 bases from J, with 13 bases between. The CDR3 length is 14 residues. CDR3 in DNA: TGTGCCAGCAGCTTATCCGCCCTGCGCAGGGAGCTGTTTTTT. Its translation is CASSLSALRRELFF.

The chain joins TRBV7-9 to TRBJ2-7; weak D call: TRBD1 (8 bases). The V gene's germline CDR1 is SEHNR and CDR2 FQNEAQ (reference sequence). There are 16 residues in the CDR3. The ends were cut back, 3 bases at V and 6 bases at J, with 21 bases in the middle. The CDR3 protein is CASSFARRTGGVEQYF. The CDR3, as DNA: TGTGCCAGCAGCTTTGCCCGGCGCACAGGGGGGGTCGAGCAGTACTTC.

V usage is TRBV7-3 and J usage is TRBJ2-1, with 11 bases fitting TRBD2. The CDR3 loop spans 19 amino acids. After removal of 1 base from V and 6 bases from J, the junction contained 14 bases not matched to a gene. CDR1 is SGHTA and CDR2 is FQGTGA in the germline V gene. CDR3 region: CASSLSIGLAGGGGNEQFF. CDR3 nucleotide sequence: TGTGCCAGCAGCTTAAGTATCGGGCTAGCGGGAGGTGGGGGCAATGAGCAGTTCTTC.

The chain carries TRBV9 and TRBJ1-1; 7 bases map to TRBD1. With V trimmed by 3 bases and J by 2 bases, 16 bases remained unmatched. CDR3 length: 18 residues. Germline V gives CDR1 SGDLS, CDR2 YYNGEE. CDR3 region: CASSAPPSDRWINTEAFF. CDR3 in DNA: TGTGCCAGCAGCGCCCCTCCCTCGGACAGGTGGATCAACACTGAAGCTTTCTTT.

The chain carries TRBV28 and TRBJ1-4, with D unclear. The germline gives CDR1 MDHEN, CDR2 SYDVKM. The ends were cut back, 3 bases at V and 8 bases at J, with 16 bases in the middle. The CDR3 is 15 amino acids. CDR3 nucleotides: TGTGCCAGCAGTTTCCCCCATACCTTACAGGAAAAACTGTTTTTT. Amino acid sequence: CASSFPHTLQEKLFF.

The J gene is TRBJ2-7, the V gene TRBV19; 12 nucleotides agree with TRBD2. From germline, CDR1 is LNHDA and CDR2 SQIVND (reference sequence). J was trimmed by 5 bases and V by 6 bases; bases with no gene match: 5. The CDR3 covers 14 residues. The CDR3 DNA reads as TGTGCCAGTAGCCTGACTAGCGGGAGTGACGAGCAGTACTTC. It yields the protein CASSLTSGSDEQYF.

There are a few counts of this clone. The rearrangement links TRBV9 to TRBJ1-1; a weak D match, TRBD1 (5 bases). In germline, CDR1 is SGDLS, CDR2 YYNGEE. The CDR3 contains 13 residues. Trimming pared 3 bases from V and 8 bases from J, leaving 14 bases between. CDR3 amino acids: CASSGGLREEAFF. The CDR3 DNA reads TGTGCCAGCAGCGGGGGACTAAGGGAGGAAGCTTTCTTT.